This record concerns one T cell receptor beta chain sequence. The CDR3 is 15 amino acids. V gave up 2 bases and J gave up 1 base, with 14 bases separating them. The germline gives CDR1 GTSNPN, CDR2 SVGIG (reference sequence). Treatment specified: oral pan-JAK inhibitor, 5-10 mg twice daily. RNA extraction was followed by reverse transcription into cDNA, which acted as the sequencing template. Using immunoSEQ multiplex PCR, the repertoire was profiled, and TCRdb retains in-frame clones only, with some absent. This sample has over 95,000 clones, with approximately 55% found just once. The sample originates from a study of CD8+ T cells in alopecia areata.

The TCR sequence derives from a human donor with alopecia areata. This specimen was CD4+ T cells sorted from blood, taken at week 24, from a patient treated with tofacitinib. This chain joins TRBV30 and TRBJ1-1; D remains ambiguous. The CDR3 bases are TGTGCCTGGAGTACATTCGGGCGGAGGAACACTGAAGCTTTCTTT. The encoded protein is CAWSTFGRRNTEAFF.